This T cell receptor beta chain was sequenced during a study of control samples from healthy donors and cancer patients. Trimming cost V 2 bases and J 2 bases; bases outside gene matches: 3. The CDR3 is 16 amino acids. CDR1 and CDR2 from the germline V gene are SGHTA and FQGTGA. TCRdb keeps only in-frame clones here, not all; method: immunoSEQ multiplex PCR. The sample consists of 100,000 to 150,000 clones, just under 95% of them appearing once. This receptor was obtained from a man aged 18 to 30 in good health. Sequenced sample: blood. The rearrangement uses TRBV7-3 and TRBJ2-3, with TRBD1 matching 11 bases. Written as DNA, the CDR3 is TGTGCCAGCAGCTTAGGGGACAGGGGGTACACAGATACGCAGTATTTT. Its translation: CASSLGDRGYTDTQYF. Supplemented by reference TRBV7-3 and TRBJ2-3, the full variable domain reads GAGVSQTPSNKVTEKGKYVELRCDPISGHTALYWYRQSLGQGPEFLIYFQGTGAADDSGLPNDRFFAVRPEGSVSTLKIQRTERGDSAVYLCASSLGDRGYTDTQYFGPGTRLTVL.